The 9 T cell receptor beta chains listed next were all sequenced from one sample in a study of glioma-infiltrating T cells after dendritic cell vaccination. As to time point: after dendritic cell vaccination, including at tumor progression/relapse. Clones were sequenced by immunoSEQ multiplex PCR, and TCRdb holds only the in-frame ones, with some missing. The sample yields 85,000 to 100,000 clones, around 85% seen once. Sequencing used blood, obtained after dendritic cell vaccination. The source of these receptors is a human donor with glioblastoma.

The chain recombines TRBV6-9 with TRBJ1-2, with TRBD1 matching 9 bases. CDR1 and CDR2 from the germline V gene are MNHGY and SVAAGI. Trimming at V came to 2 bases and at J to 6 bases, leaving 7 bases not matched to a gene. This CDR3 is 15 amino acids long. CDR3 protein: CASSYTGTGSDGYTF. In DNA form, the CDR3 reads TGTGCCAGCAGTTATACCGGGACAGGGAGCGATGGCTACACCTTC.

The chain uses TRBV7-3 and TRBJ1-1, with TRBD1 identical over 8 bases. V was pared by 6 bases and J by 3 bases, with 9 bases of the junction left unmatched. The CDR3 is 15 residues long. Germline assignment: CDR1 SGHTA and CDR2 FQGTGA. The CDR3, as DNA: TGTGCCAGCAGAGCAGGGGGCGCGGGGGACACTGAAGCTTTCTTT. Translation: CASRAGGAGDTEAFF.

The chain couples TRBV18 to TRBJ1-5, with 9 bases fitting TRBD1. From germline, CDR1 is KGHSH and CDR2 LQKENI. CDR3 length: 19 amino acids. Trimming at V came to 3 bases and at J to 3 bases, leaving 15 bases not matched to a gene. This CDR3 reads CASSPSDTTGGILNQPQHF. CDR3 DNA sequence: TGTGCCAGCTCACCCTCGGATACGACAGGGGGAATACTCAATCAGCCCCAGCATTTT.

This clone is medium-sized within its sample. The gene calls are TRBV2 and TRBJ1-4; TRBD1 aligns across 8 bases. The V segment lost 0 bases and the J segment 5 bases; nucleotides outside the gene matches: 2. This CDR3 spans 15 amino acids. Germline V gene data show CDR1 as SNHLY and CDR2 as FYNNEI. The CDR3 nucleotides are TGTGCCAGCAGTGAAGCGGGGACAGGAAATGAAAAACTGTTTTTT. Amino acids: CASSEAGTGNEKLFF.

J is TRBJ2-3 and V is TRBV7-2; D is undetermined. The germline V gene has CDR1 SGHTA and CDR2 FQGNSA. This CDR3 contains 14 residues. Deletions cut 2 bases from V and 2 bases from J, with 8 bases between. The CDR3 reads CASSLTDTTDTQYF. The DNA of the CDR3 is TGTGCCAGCAGCTTAACAGATACCACAGATACGCAGTATTTT.

This sequence joins TRBV28 and TRBJ2-5; 8 bases agree with TRBD1. CDR3 length: 15 residues. V shed 4 bases, J shed 2 bases, and the junction held 6 bases outside the gene matches. The germline gives CDR1 MDHEN, CDR2 SYDVKM. CDR3 nucleotides: TGTGCCAGCAGTTCCCTGACAGGGGATCAAGAGACCCAGTACTTC. Its protein product is CASSSLTGDQETQYF.

The CDR3 reads CAWSQLRGQSYGYTF. CDR3 nucleotides: TGTGCCTGGAGTCAATTGAGAGGGCAGTCCTATGGCTACACCTTC. The chain carries TRBV30 and TRBJ1-2; D call uncertain. Trimming took off 2 bases at V and 4 bases at J, with 17 bases between the two ends. CDR3 length: 15 residues. The germline gives CDR1 GTSNPN, CDR2 SVGIG (reference sequence).

The J gene is TRBJ1-6, the V gene TRBV5-1, with D possibly matching TRBD1 (6 bases). The CDR3 length is 14 residues. The V end lost 3 bases, the J end lost 6 bases, and 10 bases lay between the germline ends. CDR1 SGHRS and CDR2 YFSETQ come from the germline V gene. In nucleotides, the CDR3 is TGCGCCAGCAGCTGGCAGGGGCCTAATTCACCCCTCCACTTT. This encodes CASSWQGPNSPLHF.

This chain uses TRBV9 with TRBJ2-5; unclear D gene. The V gene's germline CDR1 is SGDLS and CDR2 YYNGEE. The germline V and J ends were trimmed by 4 bases and 0 bases, with 4 bases remaining between them. The CDR3 is made up of 12 amino acids. The CDR3 nucleotides read TGTGCCAGCAGCCGGGACCAAGAGACCCAGTACTTC. Its protein product is CASSRDQETQYF.